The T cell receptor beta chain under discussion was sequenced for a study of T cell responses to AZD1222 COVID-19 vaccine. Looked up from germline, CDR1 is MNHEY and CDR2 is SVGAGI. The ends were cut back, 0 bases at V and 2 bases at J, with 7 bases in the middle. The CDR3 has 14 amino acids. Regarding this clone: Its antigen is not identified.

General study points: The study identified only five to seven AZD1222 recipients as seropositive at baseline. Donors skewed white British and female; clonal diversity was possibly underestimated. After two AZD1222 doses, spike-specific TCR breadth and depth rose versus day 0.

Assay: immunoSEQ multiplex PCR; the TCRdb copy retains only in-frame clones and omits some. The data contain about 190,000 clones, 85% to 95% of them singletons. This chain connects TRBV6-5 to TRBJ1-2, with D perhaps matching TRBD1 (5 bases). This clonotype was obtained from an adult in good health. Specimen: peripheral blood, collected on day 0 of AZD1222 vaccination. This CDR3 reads CASSYSGLNYGYTF. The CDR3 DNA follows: TGTGCCAGCAGTTACTCGGGACTGAACTATGGCTACACCTTC.